This T cell receptor (beta chain) was sequenced in a study of control samples from healthy donors and cancer patients. The CDR3 contains 11 residues. The germline CDR1 and CDR2 sequences are DFQATT and SNEGSKA (reference sequence). V gave up 4 bases and J gave up 5 bases, with 8 bases separating them. The repertoire was sequenced with immunoSEQ multiplex PCR; TCRdb's copy has only in-frame clones and lacks some. The table has 35,000 to 45,000 clones, 85% to 95% seen once. The J gene is TRBJ1-2, the V gene TRBV20-1; unclear D gene. The specimen was PBMCs. The TCR comes from a middle-aged woman with head and neck cancer. The CDR3 DNA follows: TGCAGTGCTAAGGGCGGTTATGGCTACACCTTC. It yields the protein CSAKGGYGYTF.